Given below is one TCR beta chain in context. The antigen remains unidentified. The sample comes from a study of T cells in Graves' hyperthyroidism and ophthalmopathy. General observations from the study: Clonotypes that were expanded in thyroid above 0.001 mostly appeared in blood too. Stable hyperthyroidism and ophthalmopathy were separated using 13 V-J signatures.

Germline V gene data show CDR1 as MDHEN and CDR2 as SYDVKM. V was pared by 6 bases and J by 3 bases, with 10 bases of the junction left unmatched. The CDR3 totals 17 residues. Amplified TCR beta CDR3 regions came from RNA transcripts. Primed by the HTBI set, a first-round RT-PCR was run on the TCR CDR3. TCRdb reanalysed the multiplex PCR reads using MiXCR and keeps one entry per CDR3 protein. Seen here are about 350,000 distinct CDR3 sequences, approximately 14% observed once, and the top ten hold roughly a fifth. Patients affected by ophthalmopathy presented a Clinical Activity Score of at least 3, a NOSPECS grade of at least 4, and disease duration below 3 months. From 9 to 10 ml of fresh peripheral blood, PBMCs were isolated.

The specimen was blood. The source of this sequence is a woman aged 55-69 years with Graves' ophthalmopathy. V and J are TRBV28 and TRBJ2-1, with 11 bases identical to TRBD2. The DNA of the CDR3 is TGTGCCAGCAGCTTAAATAGCGGGAGGGCCGACTACAATGAGCAGTTCTTC. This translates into CASSLNSGRADYNEQFF.